This T cell receptor (beta chain) was obtained from a study of T cells in Graves' hyperthyroidism and ophthalmopathy. This clonotype was counted many times. The germline CDR1 and CDR2 sequences are DFQATT and SNEGSKA (reference sequence). Trimming stripped 6 bases from V and 5 bases from J, with 10 bases between. The CDR3 is 11 amino acids. TCR beta CDR3 sequences were amplified from RNA transcripts. First-round RT-PCR targeting the TCR CDR3 was performed with the HTBI primer set. TCRdb reprocessed the multiplex PCR reads with MiXCR, giving one entry per CDR3 protein. The sample contains under 550,000 distinct CDR3 sequences, roughly 13% of which appear only once.

This chain uses TRBV20-1 with TRBJ2-5, with unresolved D. The source of this sequence is a woman between 18 and 29 years old with Graves' hyperthyroidism. Sequenced material: blood. DNA of the CDR3: TGCAGTGCCCATTACCGGGAGACCCAGTACTTC. This sequence encodes CSAHYRETQYF.